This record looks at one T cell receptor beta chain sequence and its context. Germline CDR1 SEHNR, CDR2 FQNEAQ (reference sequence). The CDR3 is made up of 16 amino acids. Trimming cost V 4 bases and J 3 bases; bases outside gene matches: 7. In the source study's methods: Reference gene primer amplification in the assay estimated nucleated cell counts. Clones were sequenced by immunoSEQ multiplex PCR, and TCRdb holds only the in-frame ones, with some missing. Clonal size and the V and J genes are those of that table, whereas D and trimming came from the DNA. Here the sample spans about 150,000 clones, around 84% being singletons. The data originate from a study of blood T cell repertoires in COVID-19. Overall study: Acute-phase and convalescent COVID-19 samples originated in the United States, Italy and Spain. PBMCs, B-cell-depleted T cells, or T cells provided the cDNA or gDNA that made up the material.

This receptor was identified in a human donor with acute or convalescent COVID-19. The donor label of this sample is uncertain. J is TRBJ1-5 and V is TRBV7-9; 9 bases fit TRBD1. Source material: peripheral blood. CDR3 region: CASSSTGGLYNQPQHF. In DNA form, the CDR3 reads TGTGCCAGCAGCTCCACAGGGGGCCTCTACAATCAGCCCCAGCATTTT.